Following are 9 T cell receptor beta chains from one sample sequenced in a study of T cells in Graves' hyperthyroidism and ophthalmopathy. Amplification of TCR beta CDR3 regions was performed using RNA transcripts as template. The HTBI primer set was used in a first-round RT-PCR of the TCR CDR3. TCRdb passed the multiplex PCR reads through MiXCR, listing each CDR3 protein once. This sample carries roughly 750,000 distinct CDR3 sequences, about a sixth of them seen once, and the ten largest clones take approximately 8.4%. Sequenced material: blood. These receptor sequences come from a man between 18 and 29 years old with Graves' hyperthyroidism.

This clonotype appeared many times. The chain uses TRBV5-1 and TRBJ1-1, with 7 bases fitting TRBD1. The CDR3 is 13 residues long. V lost 5 bases to trimming and J lost 4 bases; unmatched junction nucleotides: 5. Looked up from germline, CDR1 is SGHRS and CDR2 is YFSETQ. The CDR3 DNA reads as TGCGCCAGCAGGGAGACAGGGCTCACTGAAGCTTTCTTT. Translating it yields CASRETGLTEAFF.

This clonotype was counted a few times. The chain is built from TRBV19 and TRBJ1-5; no definite D call. The germline gives CDR1 LNHDA, CDR2 SQIVND (reference sequence). This CDR3 is built from 14 residues. Trimming stripped 5 bases from V and 2 bases from J, with 10 bases between. CDR3 nucleotides: TGTGCCAGTAGTTGGGCAGAGGGCAATCAGCCCCAGCATTTT. Translation: CASSWAEGNQPQHF.

V gene TRBV4-2 combines with J gene TRBJ1-1; D is undetermined. V was clipped by 0 bases and J by 1 base, with 9 bases between them. The CDR3 covers 15 residues. Germline assignment: CDR1 LGHNA and CDR2 YNFKEQ. CDR3 residues: CASSQEGQWNTEAFF. As DNA, the CDR3 is TGTGCCAGCAGCCAAGAGGGCCAGTGGAACACTGAAGCTTTCTTT.

This clonotype has just a few counts. The CDR3: CASSVGFDEQYF. CDR3 DNA: TGTGCCAGCAGCGTGGGATTCGACGAGCAGTACTTC. This chain joins TRBV14 and TRBJ2-7; D uncertain. V was trimmed by 5 bases and J by 5 bases, leaving 10 bases between them. The germline CDR1 and CDR2 sequences are SGHDN and FVKESK. The CDR3 runs to 12 residues.

In this sample, this clonotype turned up many times. The J gene is TRBJ2-7, the V gene TRBV28; 9 bases are a match to TRBD1. The CDR3 has 14 residues. The ends lost 5 bases at V and 3 bases at J; junction bases unmatched: 5. Germline CDR1 and CDR2: MDHEN and SYDVKM. CDR3 protein: CASSRDRVLYEQYF. The CDR3 region has the DNA TGTGCCAGCAGTCGGGACAGGGTGCTCTACGAGCAGTACTTC.

J is TRBJ2-1 and V is TRBV18; D ambiguous. CDR3 length equals 14 residues. Trimming stripped 3 bases from V and 6 bases from J, with 12 bases between. Germline CDR1 is KGHSH and CDR2 is LQKENI. CDR3 DNA sequence: TGTGCCAGCTCACCTAGGGTCAGAGGCAATGAGCAGTTCTTC. It encodes CASSPRVRGNEQFF. Full variable domain (outside the CDR3, taken from reference TRBV18 and TRBJ2-1): NAGVMQNPRHLVRRRGQEARLRCSPMKGHSHVYWYRQLPEEGLKFMVYLQKENIIDESGMPKERFSAEFPKEGPSILRIQQVVRGDSAAYFCASSPRVRGNEQFFGPGTRLTVL.

In this sample, this clonotype turned up a few times. The chain has TRBV3-1 and TRBJ2-5; D is tentatively TRBD1 or TRBD2 (5 bases each). Germline assignment: CDR1 LGHDT and CDR2 YNNKEL (reference sequence). V was cut by 1 base and J by 7 bases, with 16 bases left in between. This CDR3 region has 15 residues. The CDR3 DNA reads as TGTGCCAGCAGCCAAGGAACGGCGGGTGGGGGGACCCAGTACTTC. Amino acid sequence: CASSQGTAGGGTQYF.

This clonotype was picked up many times. V is TRBV10-3 and J is TRBJ2-7; 7 nucleotides agree with TRBD1. Trimming at V came to 2 bases and at J to 3 bases, leaving 4 bases not matched to a gene. The CDR3 covers 14 residues. The germline V gene has CDR1 ENHRY and CDR2 SYGVKD. The DNA for the CDR3 is TGTGCCATCAGTGAGGTAGACAGGGTCTACGAGCAGTACTTC. Amino acid sequence: CAISEVDRVYEQYF.

The chain carries TRBV12-3 or TRBV12-4 and TRBJ2-7; 7 bases map to TRBD2. V lost 5 bases and J lost 5; bases outside the gene matches: 6. The length of the CDR3 is 13 residues. The chain's CDR3 is CASSAAGVDEQYF. CDR3 nucleotides: TGTGCCAGCAGTGCGGCGGGAGTTGACGAGCAGTACTTC.